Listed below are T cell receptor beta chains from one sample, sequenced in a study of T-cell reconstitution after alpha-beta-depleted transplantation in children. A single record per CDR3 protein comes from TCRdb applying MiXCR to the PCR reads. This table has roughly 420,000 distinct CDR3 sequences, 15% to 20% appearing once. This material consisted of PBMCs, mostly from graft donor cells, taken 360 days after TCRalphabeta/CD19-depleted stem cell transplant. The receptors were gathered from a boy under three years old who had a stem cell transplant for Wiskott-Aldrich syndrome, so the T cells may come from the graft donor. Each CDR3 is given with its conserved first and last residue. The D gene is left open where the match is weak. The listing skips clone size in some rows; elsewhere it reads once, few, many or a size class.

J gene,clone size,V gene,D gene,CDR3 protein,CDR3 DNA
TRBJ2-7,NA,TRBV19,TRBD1,CASSRGTVYAEQYF,TGTGCCAGTAGCCGAGGGACAGTCTACGCGGAGCAGTACTTC
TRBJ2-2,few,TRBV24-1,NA,CATSDFGDTGELFF,TGTGCCACCAGTGATTTTGGAGACACCGGGGAGCTGTTTTTT
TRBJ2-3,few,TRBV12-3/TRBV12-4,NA,CASLLGEILTDTQYF,TGTGCCAGCCTCCTAGGGGAGATTCTCACAGATACGCAGTATTTT
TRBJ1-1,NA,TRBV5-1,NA,CASSLQGEAFF,TGCGCCAGCAGCTTACAGGGTGAAGCTTTCTTT
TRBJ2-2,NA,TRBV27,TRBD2,CASSLFTSGRVAGELFF,TGTGCCAGCAGTTTATTTACTAGCGGGAGGGTAGCCGGGGAGCTGTTTTTT
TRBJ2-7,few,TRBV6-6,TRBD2,CASTGGGSYEQYF,TGTGCCAGCACCGGGGGGGGGTCCTACGAGCAGTACTTC
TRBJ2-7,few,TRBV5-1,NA,CASSSVSEGYPIVAYEQYF,TGCGCCAGCAGCTCCGTCTCCGAAGGGTACCCTATTGTCGCCTACGAGCAGTACTTC
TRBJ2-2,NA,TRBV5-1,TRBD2,CASRISGGRATGELFF,TGCGCCAGCAGAATTAGCGGGGGGCGCGCCACCGGGGAGCTGTTTTTT
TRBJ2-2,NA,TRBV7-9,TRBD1,CASSSPQGAPGTGELFF,TGTGCCAGCAGCTCTCCCCAGGGGGCGCCGGGCACCGGGGAGCTGTTTTTT
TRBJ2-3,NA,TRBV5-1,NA,CASSLVPTDKQYF,TGCGCCAGCAGCTTGGTCCCGACAGATAAGCAGTATTTT
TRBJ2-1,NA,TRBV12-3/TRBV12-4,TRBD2,CASSLGGNGRASYNEQFF,TGTGCCAGCAGTTTAGGGGGGAACGGGAGGGCCTCCTACAATGAGCAGTTCTTC
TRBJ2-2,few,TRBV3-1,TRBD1,CASSPPHLTGPGTGELFF,TGTGCCAGCAGTCCTCCCCACCTGACAGGGCCCGGCACCGGGGAGCTGTTTTTT
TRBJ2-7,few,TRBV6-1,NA,CASRGARNAYEQYF,TGTGCCAGCAGGGGGGCGCGAAACGCCTACGAGCAGTACTTC